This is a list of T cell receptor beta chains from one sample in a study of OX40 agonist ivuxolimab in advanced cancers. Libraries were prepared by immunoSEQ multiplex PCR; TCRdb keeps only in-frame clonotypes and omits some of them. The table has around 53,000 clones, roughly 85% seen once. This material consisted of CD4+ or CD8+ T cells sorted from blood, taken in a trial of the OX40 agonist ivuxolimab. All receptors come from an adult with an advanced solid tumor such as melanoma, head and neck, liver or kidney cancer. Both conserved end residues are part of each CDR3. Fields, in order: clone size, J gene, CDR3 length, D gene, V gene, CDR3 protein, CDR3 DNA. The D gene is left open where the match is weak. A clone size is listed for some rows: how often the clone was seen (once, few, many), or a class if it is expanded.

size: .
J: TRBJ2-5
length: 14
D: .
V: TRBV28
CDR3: CASSLFQAQETQYF
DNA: TGTGCCAGCAGTTTATTTCAAGCCCAAGAGACCCAGTACTTC

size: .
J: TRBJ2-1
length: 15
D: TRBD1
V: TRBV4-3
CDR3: CASSSKGASYNEQFF
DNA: TGCGCCAGCAGCTCCAAGGGGGCGTCCTACAATGAGCAGTTCTTC

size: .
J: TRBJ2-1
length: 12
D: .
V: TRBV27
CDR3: CASSLGVNEQFF
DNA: TGTGCCAGCAGTTTAGGGGTTAATGAGCAGTTCTTC

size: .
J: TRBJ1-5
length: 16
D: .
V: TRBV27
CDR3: CASSSKPPGGDRPQHF
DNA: TGTGCCAGCAGTTCGAAACCCCCGGGGGGGGATAGGCCCCAGCATTTT

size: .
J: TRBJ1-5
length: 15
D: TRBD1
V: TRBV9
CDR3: CASSQGDSPNQPQHF
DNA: TGTGCCAGCAGCCAGGGGGACAGTCCCAATCAGCCCCAGCATTTT

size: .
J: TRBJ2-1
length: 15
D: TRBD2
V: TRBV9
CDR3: CASSVGAAGGNEQFF
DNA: TGTGCCAGCAGCGTAGGGGCTGCGGGGGGCAATGAGCAGTTCTTC

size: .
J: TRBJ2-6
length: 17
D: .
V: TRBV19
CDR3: CASSIVGIISGANVLTF
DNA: TGTGCCAGTAGTATAGTTGGGATCATCTCTGGGGCCAACGTCCTGACTTTC

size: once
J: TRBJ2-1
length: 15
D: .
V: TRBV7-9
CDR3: CASSLDYGPINEQFF
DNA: TGTGCCAGCAGCTTAGATTACGGGCCAATCAATGAGCAGTTCTTC

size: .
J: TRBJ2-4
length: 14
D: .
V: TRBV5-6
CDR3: CASSHALAKNIQYF
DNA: TGTGCCAGCAGCCATGCACTAGCCAAAAACATTCAGTACTTC

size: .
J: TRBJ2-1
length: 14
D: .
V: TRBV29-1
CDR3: CSVGTATTYNEQFF
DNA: TGCAGCGTTGGGACAGCGACCACCTACAATGAGCAGTTCTTC

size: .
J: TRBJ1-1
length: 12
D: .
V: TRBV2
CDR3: CASSLSFTEAFF
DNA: TGTGCCAGCAGTCTGAGCTTCACTGAAGCTTTCTTT

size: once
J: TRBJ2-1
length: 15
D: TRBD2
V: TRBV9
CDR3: CASSVTGGRYNEQFF
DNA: TGTGCCAGCAGCGTGACGGGAGGGAGGTACAATGAGCAGTTCTTC

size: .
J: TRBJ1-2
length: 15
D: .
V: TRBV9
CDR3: CASSVEGASRWGYTF
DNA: TGTGCCAGCAGCGTAGAGGGCGCCTCTAGGTGGGGCTACACCTTC

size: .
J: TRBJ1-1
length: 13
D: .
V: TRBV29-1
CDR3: CSVGGQTNTEAFF
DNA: TGCAGCGTTGGCGGACAAACGAACACTGAAGCTTTCTTT

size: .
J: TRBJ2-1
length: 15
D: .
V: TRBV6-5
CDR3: CASSWQGSSYNEQFF
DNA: TGTGCCAGCAGTTGGCAGGGGAGCTCCTACAATGAGCAGTTCTTC

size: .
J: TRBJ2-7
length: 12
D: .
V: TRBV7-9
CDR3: CASSLESYEQYF
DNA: TGTGCCAGCAGCTTAGAGTCCTACGAGCAGTACTTC

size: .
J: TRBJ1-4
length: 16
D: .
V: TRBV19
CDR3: CASSPDGWRTNEKLFF
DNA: TGTGCCAGTAGTCCAGACGGATGGAGAACTAATGAAAAACTGTTTTTT

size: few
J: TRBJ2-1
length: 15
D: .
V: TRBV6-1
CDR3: CASSKQVGAGNEQFF
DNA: TGTGCCAGCAGTAAACAGGTGGGAGCGGGCAATGAGCAGTTCTTC

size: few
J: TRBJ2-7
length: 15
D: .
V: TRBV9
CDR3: CASSVGGDSSYEQYF
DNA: TGTGCCAGCAGCGTAGGCGGGGACAGCTCCTACGAGCAGTACTTC

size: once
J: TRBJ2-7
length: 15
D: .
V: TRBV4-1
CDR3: CASSPNDSGSYEQYF
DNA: TGCGCCAGCAGCCCCAACGACAGTGGTTCCTACGAGCAGTACTTC

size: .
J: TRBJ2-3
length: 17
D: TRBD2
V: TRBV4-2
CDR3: CASSQEEAGGGTDTQYF
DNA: TGTGCCAGCAGCCAAGAAGAAGCTGGGGGGGGCACAGATACGCAGTATTTT

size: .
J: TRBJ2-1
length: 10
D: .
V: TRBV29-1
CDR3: CSGGGNEQFF
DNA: TGCAGCGGTGGGGGTAATGAGCAGTTCTTC

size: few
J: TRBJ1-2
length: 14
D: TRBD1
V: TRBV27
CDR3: CASSFAGTGFGYTF
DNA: TGTGCCAGCAGTTTTGCCGGGACAGGGTTTGGCTACACCTTC

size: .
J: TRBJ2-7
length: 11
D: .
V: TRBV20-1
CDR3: CSAEQGYEQYF
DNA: TGCAGTGCTGAACAGGGATACGAGCAGTACTTC

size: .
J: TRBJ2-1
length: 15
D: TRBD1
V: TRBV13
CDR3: CASSYRDRGRHEQFF
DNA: TGTGCCAGCAGCTATCGGGACAGGGGGCGTCATGAGCAGTTCTTC

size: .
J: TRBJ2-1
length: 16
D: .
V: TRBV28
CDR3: CASSVQGEGSYNEQFF
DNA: TGTGCCAGCAGTGTACAGGGGGAGGGCTCCTACAATGAGCAGTTCTTC

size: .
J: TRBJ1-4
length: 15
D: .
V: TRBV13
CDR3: CASSSRDTGSEKLFF
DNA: TGTGCCAGCAGCTCGCGCGACACGGGGTCCGAAAAACTGTTTTTT

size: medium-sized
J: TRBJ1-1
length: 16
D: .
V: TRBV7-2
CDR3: CASSLRRYTQNTEAFF
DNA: TGTGCCAGCAGCTTACGTAGGTACACCCAGAACACTGAAGCTTTCTTT